The 24 T cell receptor beta chains presented below share a single source sample, sequenced in a study of metastatic and nonmetastatic thyroid tumors (dated by TCRdb to the early 2020s). Library generation was performed with PCR. Sequencing instrument: Illumina HiSeq 4000. In-frame beta chains were kept once TCRdb had trimmed the public reads at Q25 with fastp and called clones with MiXCR. This sample lists around 13,000 clones; roughly a third were detected once. The ten largest clones take up around 13% of the sample. Before undergoing thyroid surgery, none of the patients had been given any kind of treatment. Material: tumor tissue. Receptors were obtained from a male donor with papillary thyroid cancer or a benign thyroid nodule (not recorded which). Some clones in this sample may be carry-over from other donors' samples.

The chain joins TRBV3-1 to TRBJ1-1; maybe TRBD1 (5 bases). The CDR3 totals 15 residues. CDR1 LGHDT and CDR2 YNNKEL come from the germline V gene (reference sequence). V lost 6 bases and J lost 8, with 22 bases in between. In DNA, the CDR3 is TGTGCCAGCAGTAAGCGGGACGGAAGGCAGAGAGAAGCTTTCTTT. Translation: CASSKRDGRQREAFF.

The CDR3 DNA reads TGTGCCAGCAGCGATAGCAATCAGCCCCAGCATTTT. Its protein product is CASSDSNQPQHF. The rearrangement links TRBV6-1 to TRBJ1-5, with unresolved D. CDR1 MNHNS and CDR2 SASEGT come from the germline V gene. Trimming removed 6 bases at V and 0 bases at J, with 3 bases between. There are 12 residues in the CDR3.

This clone appeared a few times. This could be a read error, since a much larger clone is one nucleotide away. This chain joins TRBV6-2 or TRBV6-3 and TRBJ2-4; tentative D call: TRBD2 (6 bases). Germline V gene data show CDR1 as MNHEY and CDR2 as SVGEGT. The CDR3 is 20 residues long. The DNA of the CDR3 is TGTGCCAGCAGTTACTCCCAAGGGTGGGCTAGCGTGCTCGCCAAAAACACTCAGTACTTC. Protein sequence: CASSYSQGWASVLAKNTQYF.

This clone was seen more than once but under ten times. The V gene is TRBV28, the J gene TRBJ1-1; D remains ambiguous. V gave up 6 bases and J gave up 2 bases, with 13 bases separating them. Germline V lookup: CDR1 MDHEN, CDR2 SYDVKM. The CDR3 loop spans 14 amino acids. Written as DNA, the CDR3 is TGTGCCAGCAGAACTCCGTGGCGCAACACTGAAGCTTTCTTT. As protein: CASRTPWRNTEAFF. Supplemented by reference TRBV28 and TRBJ1-1, the full variable domain reads DVKVTQSSRYLVKRTGEKVFLECVQDMDHENMFWYRQDPGLGLRLIYFSYDVKMKEKGDIPEGYSVSREKKERFSLILESASTNQTSMYLCASRTPWRNTEAFFGQGTRLTVV.

The V call is TRBV6-1, the J call TRBJ1-2, with D perhaps matching TRBD1 (5 bases). Germline V gene data show CDR1 as MNHNS and CDR2 as SASEGT. Between the trimmed V and J ends, which lost 6 bases and 5 bases, there was a span of 19 bases. The CDR3 loop spans 15 amino acids. The CDR3: CASRPVRTGLYGYTF. CDR3 sequence (DNA): TGTGCCAGCAGACCCGTACGCACAGGACTATATGGCTACACCTTC.

The genes are TRBV9 and TRBJ2-3, with 7 bases matching TRBD1. Germline V gene sequence: CDR1 SGDLS, CDR2 YYNGEE. The CDR3 spans 15 residues. Trimming took 4 bases from V and 2 from J; bases not matched to a gene: 7. In nucleotides, the CDR3 is TGTGCCAGCAGCACCCGGGACAGCTACACAGATACGCAGTATTTT. This codes for CASSTRDSYTDTQYF. The variable domain in full, with the rest retrieved from reference TRBV9 and TRBJ2-3, is DSGVTQTPKHLITATGQRVTLRCSPRSGDLSVYWYQQSLDQGLQFLIQYYNGEERAKGNILERFSAQQFPDLHSELNLSSLELGDSALYFCASSTRDSYTDTQYFGPGTRLTVL.

The chain recombines TRBV5-1 with TRBJ2-1; D may be TRBD1 (5 bases). This CDR3 comprises 16 residues. Per germline, CDR1 SGHRS and CDR2 YFSETQ. V shed 0 bases and J shed 0 bases, with 10 bases lying between them. The CDR3 region has the DNA TGCGCCAGCAGCTTGGTGACAGCTCGCTCCTACAATGAGCAGTTCTTC. Its translation is CASSLVTARSYNEQFF.

This sequence joins TRBV20-1 and TRBJ1-5; 7 bases are shared with TRBD1. Germline V gene data show CDR1 as DFQATT and CDR2 as SNEGSKA (reference sequence). CDR3 length: 15 residues. V shed 1 base and J 2 bases; nucleotides not matched to a gene: 5. CDR3 sequence (DNA): TGCAGTGCTAGAGTCCCAGGGGGGGGCAATCAGCCCCAGCATTTT. This sequence encodes CSARVPGGGNQPQHF.

By share, this clone counts as large. The chain joins TRBV11-3 to TRBJ2-7; TRBD2 agrees at 13 bases. V lost 6 bases, J lost 5 bases, and 13 bases stayed unmatched. Per germline, CDR1 SGHNT and CDR2 YENEEA. This CDR3 is 17 amino acids long. The CDR3 protein is CASSFDPGLAGYHEQYF. The CDR3 DNA reads TGTGCCAGCAGTTTTGACCCGGGACTAGCGGGATATCACGAGCAGTACTTC.

By share, this clone counts as medium-sized (0.01 to 0.1%). V is TRBV30 and J is TRBJ1-3; 10 bases line up with TRBD1. J was trimmed by 8 bases and V by 8 bases; bases with no gene match: 6. The length of the CDR3 is 12 residues. CDR1 GTSNPN and CDR2 SVGIG come from the germline V gene (reference sequence). The CDR3 reads CAQRTGGDTIYF. As DNA, the CDR3 is TGTGCCCAACGGACAGGGGGAGACACCATATATTTT. Full variable domain (remainder filled in from reference TRBV30 and TRBJ1-3): SQTIHQWPATLVQPVGSPLSLECTVEGTSNPNLYWYRQAAGRGLQLLFYSVGIGQISSEVPQNLSASRPQDRQFILSSKKLLLSDSGFYLCAQRTGGDTIYFGEGSWLTVV.

V and J are TRBV6-1 and TRBJ2-2, with 7 positions matching TRBD2. CDR1 and CDR2 from the germline V gene are MNHNS and SASEGT. V was clipped by 6 bases and J by 2 bases; unmatched bases: 12. The length of the CDR3 is 17 residues. DNA of the CDR3: TGTGCCAGCAGATTAGCGGGTTCTCCCCTAAACACCGGGGAGCTGTTTTTT. It specifies CASRLAGSPLNTGELFF.

The rearrangement uses TRBV5-1 and TRBJ2-1; weak D call: TRBD1 (6 bases). The CDR3 is 15 residues long. The ends were cut back, 5 bases at V and 0 bases at J, with 12 bases in the middle. Germline values: CDR1 SGHRS, CDR2 YFSETQ. CDR3 residues: CASREQGSSYNEQFF. The CDR3 region has the DNA TGCGCCAGCAGGGAACAGGGTAGCTCCTACAATGAGCAGTTCTTC.

The rearrangement uses TRBV30 and TRBJ1-5, with 10 nucleotides matching TRBD1. This CDR3 contains 13 residues. Germline CDR1 reads GTSNPN; CDR2 reads SVGIG (reference sequence). After removal of 5 bases from V and 5 bases from J, the junction contained 3 bases not matched to a gene. Here the CDR3 DNA reads TGTGCCTGGGGACAGGGGGTCCATCAGCCCCAGCATTTT. It translates to CAWGQGVHQPQHF.

This clone was seen repeatedly, ten times or more. Compared with germline, one end of the junction differs, possibly owing to a read error. This chain links TRBV27 with TRBJ2-1; 15 nucleotides line up with TRBD2. The CDR3 length is 19 residues. Germline loops: CDR1 MNHEY, CDR2 SMNVEV (reference sequence). CDR3 sequence reads: CASSPRGLAGGVSYNEQLF. CDR3 DNA sequence: TGTGCCAGCAGCCCCAGAGGACTAGCGGGAGGGGTCTCCTACAATGAGCAGCTCTTC.

V usage is TRBV20-1 and J usage is TRBJ2-5; tentative D call: TRBD1 (6 bases). This CDR3 is built from 15 residues. The germline gives CDR1 DFQATT, CDR2 SNEGSKA (reference sequence). V was cut by 1 base and J by 4 bases, with 16 bases left in between. CDR3 loop: CSARGLQGGRETQYF. CDR3 bases: TGCAGTGCTAGAGGGCTACAGGGTGGCAGAGAGACCCAGTACTTC.

This clone was picked up many times. The chain couples TRBV7-9 to TRBJ2-7, with D possibly called TRBD1 or TRBD2 (5 bases each). The CDR3 has 15 residues. Germline assignment: CDR1 SEHNR and CDR2 FQNEAQ (reference sequence). Between the trimmed V and J ends, which lost 7 bases and 2 bases, there was a span of 18 bases. CDR3 sequence: CASTQAGTGTYEQYF. The CDR3 nucleotides read TGTGCCAGCACCCAGGCCGGGACGGGGACCTACGAGCAGTACTTC.

This clone was seen more than once but under ten times. The chain joins TRBV5-1 to TRBJ2-7, with 7 bases matching TRBD2. CDR3 length equals 14 residues. Trimming removed 5 bases from V and 4 bases from J; junction bases left unmatched: 9. CDR1 is SGHRS, CDR2 YFSETQ, per germline. CDR3 sequence (DNA): TGCGCCAGCAGTGGAGAGGGGAGGGCGTACGAGCAGTACTTC. This gives the protein CASSGEGRAYEQYF.

This clone was found a few times. V is TRBV2 and J is TRBJ2-2; 7 nucleotides match TRBD1. V dropped 9 bases and J dropped 2; count of bases not matched to a gene: 6. The CDR3 consists of 14 residues. Per germline, CDR1 SNHLY and CDR2 FYNNEI. CDR3 DNA: TGTGCCAGTAAAGGGGACAGCAACACCGGGGAGCTGTTTTTT. It translates to CASKGDSNTGELFF.

This clone was recorded a few times. The chain combines TRBV5-1 with TRBJ2-7; D is unclear. V lost 0 bases, J lost 4 bases, and 5 bases lay in between. The germline V gene encodes CDR1 SGHRS and CDR2 YFSETQ. The CDR3 is 12 amino acids. The CDR3 DNA reads TGCGCCAGCAGCTTGGAAGAGTACGAGCAGTACTTC. Amino acids: CASSLEEYEQYF.

In its sample, this clone was seen a few times. The chain uses TRBV12-3 or TRBV12-4 and TRBJ1-2, with D perhaps TRBD1 (5 bases). Between the trimmed V and J ends, which lost 4 bases and 8 bases, there was a span of 14 bases. CDR3 length: 13 residues. The CDR3 DNA is TGTGCCAGCAGTTGGGACCCAGATGGCGGCTACACCTTC. As protein: CASSWDPDGGYTF.

Only a few counts were recorded for this clone. The chain has TRBV6-1 and TRBJ1-2; weak D call: TRBD1 (5 bases). V was clipped by 6 bases and J by 4 bases, with 12 bases between them. The germline V gene has CDR1 MNHNS and CDR2 SASEGT. The CDR3 is made up of 13 amino acids. CDR3 coding DNA: TGTGCCAGCAGGACCGGGACGCTCTATGGCTACACCTTC. Residues: CASRTGTLYGYTF.

Ten or more counts support this clone. DNA of the CDR3: TGTGCCAGTAACCGGGGACAGGGGGCAGGCATCATGAACACTGAAGCTTTCTTT. Protein product: CASNRGQGAGIMNTEAFF. The V and J genes are TRBV6-6 and TRBJ1-1, with TRBD1 identical over 12 bases. V gave up 9 bases and J gave up 0 bases; unmatched junction bases: 14. The CDR3 covers 18 residues. Germline V CDR1 and CDR2: MNHNY, SVGAGI (reference sequence).

This clone has just a few counts. The chain links TRBV19 to TRBJ2-2; D not certain. Germline V gene sequence: CDR1 LNHDA, CDR2 SQIVND (reference sequence). The germline V and J ends were trimmed by 7 bases and 3 bases, with 12 bases remaining between them. This CDR3 is built from 14 residues. The DNA for the CDR3 is TGTGCCAGTACCCCCCCGTGGGACACCGGGGAGCTGTTTTTT. Amino acid sequence: CASTPPWDTGELFF.

There are a few counts of this clone. The chain has TRBV27 and TRBJ2-3; 14 bases align to TRBD2. The CDR3 is 18 amino acids. The germline gives CDR1 MNHEY, CDR2 SMNVEV (reference sequence). J lost 3 bases, V lost 2 bases, and 7 bases had no gene match. The CDR3 sequence: CASSLPPGTSGSTDTQYF. The CDR3 DNA reads as TGTGCCAGCAGTTTACCACCCGGGACTAGCGGGAGTACAGATACGCAGTATTTT.